The 16 T cell receptor beta chains reported below all come from one sample, sequenced in a study of radiation and T cells in renal cell carcinoma (dated by TCRdb to about 2020). Libraries were constructed by the immunoSEQ multiplex PCR assay. Sourced from immuneACCESS, this table was stored by TCRdb with only in-frame sequences that have V and J called. A share of the clones is absent; for the studies checked, an unresolved V gene accounts for under half, and the remainder has no known explanation. The sample yields around 130,000 clones; about 81% were counted once. The biggest ten clones account for approximately 2% of the sample. What the time point label conveys for this sample: blood 2 weeks post-SBRT. The sample's treatment or condition label, decoded: 15 Gy SBRT to primary tumor, nephrectomy 4 weeks later. Sequenced material: blood, taken from a patient whose treatment included radiotherapy and nephrectomy. The receptors were sampled from an older woman with renal cell carcinoma.

The rearrangement joins TRBV7-9 to TRBJ1-3; a weak D match, TRBD1 (6 bases). Trimming stripped 3 bases from V and 7 bases from J, with 19 bases between. The CDR3 spans 16 residues. Germline CDR1 and CDR2: SEHNR and FQNEAQ (reference sequence). The CDR3 reads CASSFRSRGSRNTIYF. CDR3 coding DNA: TGTGCCAGCAGCTTTAGGTCCAGGGGAAGTAGGAACACCATATATTTT.

The chain links TRBV9 to TRBJ1-3; D unclear. The CDR3 covers 15 residues. The germline gives CDR1 SGDLS, CDR2 YYNGEE. The V end lost 3 bases, the J end lost 0 bases, and 10 bases lay between the germline ends. The CDR3 DNA reads as TGTGCCAGCAGCGGCCCCCGGGGCTCTGGAAACACCATATATTTT. Protein sequence: CASSGPRGSGNTIYF.

About this clone itself: The sample carries other DNA sequences with the same CDR3. The CDR3 sequence is CASSPDSYEQYF. Here the CDR3 DNA reads TGTGCCAGCTCACCGGACAGTTACGAGCAGTACTTC. The V and J genes are TRBV18 and TRBJ2-7, with D perhaps TRBD1 (6 bases). Germline CDR1 and CDR2: KGHSH and LQKENI. The CDR3 runs to 12 residues. Between the trimmed V and J ends, which lost 3 bases and 4 bases, there was a span of 7 bases.

V is TRBV6-1 and J is TRBJ1-1; tentatively, D is TRBD1 (5 bases). Germline V gene data show CDR1 as MNHNS and CDR2 as SASEGT. The CDR3 is 13 amino acids. Trimming cost V 6 bases and J 1 base, with 9 bases left between them. CDR3: CASRLTANTEAFF. CDR3 sequence (DNA): TGTGCCAGCAGATTGACAGCGAACACTGAAGCTTTCTTT.

The chain combines TRBV18 with TRBJ1-3; no reliable D call. V lost 6 bases to trimming and J lost 4 bases, with 7 bases between them. This CDR3 region has 12 residues. Per germline, CDR1 KGHSH and CDR2 LQKENI. The CDR3 loop is CASSREGNTIYF. The CDR3 coding sequence is TGTGCCAGCTCTCGAGAGGGAAACACCATATATTTT. The complete variable domain, with remaining parts taken from reference TRBV18 and TRBJ1-3, reads NAGVMQNPRHLVRRRGQEARLRCSPMKGHSHVYWYRQLPEEGLKFMVYLQKENIIDESGMPKERFSAEFPKEGPSILRIQQVVRGDSAAYFCASSREGNTIYFGEGSWLTVV.

This chain links TRBV7-8 with TRBJ1-2; unclear D gene. The V end was cut by 5 bases, the J end by 3 bases, with 13 bases between. CDR1 is SGHVS, CDR2 FQNEAQ, per germline. The CDR3 has 14 residues. This CDR3 reads CASSPPWGDYGYTF. The CDR3 region has the DNA TGTGCCAGCAGCCCGCCATGGGGTGACTATGGCTACACCTTC.

The CDR3 here is CASSLGLLGTEAFF. CDR3 in DNA: TGTGCCAGCAGCTTAGGGCTTTTAGGCACTGAAGCTTTCTTT. The chain recombines TRBV5-5 with TRBJ1-1; D call uncertain. CDR3 length: 14 residues. Trimming took 2 bases from V and 4 from J, leaving 12 bases between them. CDR1 and CDR2 (germline): SGHKS, YYEKEE (reference sequence).

The chain uses TRBV9 and TRBJ2-7; no clear D gene. Germline V gene lookup returns CDR1 SGDLS and CDR2 YYNGEE. The CDR3 covers 15 residues. V dropped 0 bases and J dropped 2 bases, with 12 bases sitting between them. CDR3 in DNA: TGTGCCAGCAGCGTAGCCCTCGGACCCCCCTACGAGCAGTACTTC. Protein sequence: CASSVALGPPYEQYF.

The chain uses TRBV6-5 and TRBJ2-2; D uncertain. CDR3 length: 13 amino acids. Germline lookup yields CDR1 MNHEY and CDR2 SVGAGI. V was pared by 0 bases and J by 1 base, with 0 bases between. DNA for the CDR3: TGTGCCAGCAGTTACTCGAACACCGGGGAGCTGTTTTTT. This sequence encodes CASSYSNTGELFF.

V is TRBV2 and J is TRBJ2-2; 10 bases are a match to TRBD1. V shed 3 bases, J shed 5 bases, and the junction held 3 bases outside the gene matches. The germline CDR1 and CDR2 sequences are SNHLY and FYNNEI. The CDR3 runs 15 residues. The CDR3 protein is CASSEGTGVTGELFF. For the CDR3, the DNA is TGTGCCAGCAGTGAGGGGACAGGGGTAACCGGGGAGCTGTTTTTT.

The genes are TRBV6-6 and TRBJ2-1; the D gene is possibly TRBD2 (5 bases). The CDR3 length is 15 residues. V was trimmed by 6 bases and J by 0 bases, leaving 12 bases between them. CDR1 and CDR2 (germline): MNHNY, SVGAGI (reference sequence). DNA of the CDR3: TGTGCCAGCAGGGTAGCGTACAACTCCTACAATGAGCAGTTCTTC. Its translation is CASRVAYNSYNEQFF.

The gene calls are TRBV29-1 and TRBJ2-6, with TRBD1 identical over 9 bases. The junction had 9 bases not matched to a gene; V was cut back by 6 bases and J by 0 bases. The germline CDR1 and CDR2 sequences are SQVTM and ANQGSEA. This CDR3 has 17 residues. CDR3 region: CSVITGGPSSGANVLTF. The CDR3 bases are TGCAGCGTCATAACAGGGGGCCCTTCCTCTGGGGCCAACGTCCTGACTTTC.

J is TRBJ2-3 and V is TRBV6-5; no clear D gene. With 0 bases removed from V and 2 bases from J, the gap between germline ends came to 12 bases. Germline V gives CDR1 MNHEY, CDR2 SVGAGI. The CDR3 spans 16 residues. The CDR3 sequence: CASSYSGSQATDTQYF. The CDR3 region has the DNA TGTGCCAGCAGTTACTCTGGTTCCCAGGCCACAGATACGCAGTATTTT.

The chain uses TRBV19 and TRBJ2-5, with 7 bases lining up with TRBD2. Germline assignment: CDR1 LNHDA and CDR2 SQIVND (reference sequence). The CDR3 spans 15 residues. Trimming removed 7 bases from V and 1 base from J; junction bases left unmatched: 9. In nucleotides, the CDR3 is TGTGCCAGTAACCCCTCTAGCGGTTCCCAAGAGACCCAGTACTTC. This sequence encodes CASNPSSGSQETQYF. Combining the CDR3 with reference TRBV19 and TRBJ2-5 gives the whole variable domain DGGITQSPKYLFRKEGQNVTLSCEQNLNHDAMYWYRQDPGQGLRLIYYSQIVNDFQKGDIAEGYSVSREKKESFPLTVTSAQKNPTAFYLCASNPSSGSQETQYFGPGTRLLVL.

This chain uses TRBV2 with TRBJ1-3; D gene ambiguous. The ends were cut back, 4 bases at V and 7 bases at J, with 5 bases in the middle. CDR3 size: 11 residues. Germline assignment: CDR1 SNHLY and CDR2 FYNNEI. In nucleotides, the CDR3 is TGTGCCAGCAGTGCCGGGAACACCATATATTTT. Protein product: CASSAGNTIYF.

The chain carries TRBV5-1 and TRBJ2-5, with D perhaps assigned TRBD1 or TRBD2 (5 bases each). The V end was cut by 0 bases, the J end by 1 base, with 10 bases between. The CDR3 sequence is 15 residues long. The germline V gene encodes CDR1 SGHRS and CDR2 YFSETQ. CDR3 loop: CASSLGAGTQETQYF. Here the CDR3 DNA reads TGCGCCAGCAGCTTGGGAGCAGGGACCCAAGAGACCCAGTACTTC.